This T cell receptor (beta chain) was identified during a study of T cells in narcolepsy. Notes on the study in general: Blood of same and different patients, but not healthy controls, reportedly held recurring autoreactive clonotypes.

This CDR3 has 15 amino acids. From germline, CDR1 is MDHEN and CDR2 SYDVKM. With V trimmed by 2 bases and J by 3 bases, 7 bases remained unmatched. Clones were sequenced by immunoSEQ multiplex PCR, and TCRdb holds only the in-frame ones, with some missing. The data hold about 35,000 clones, with roughly 90% observed a single time. Worth noting for this clone: Its antigen is unidentified.

This chain connects TRBV28 to TRBJ2-7; 7 bases align to TRBD2. The TCR originated in a human donor with narcolepsy. The sequenced material came from CD45RA- memory CD4+ T cells from PBMCs. The CDR3 region is CASSLPLAALYEQYF. CDR3 DNA: TGTGCCAGCAGTTTACCGCTAGCGGCCCTCTACGAGCAGTACTTC.